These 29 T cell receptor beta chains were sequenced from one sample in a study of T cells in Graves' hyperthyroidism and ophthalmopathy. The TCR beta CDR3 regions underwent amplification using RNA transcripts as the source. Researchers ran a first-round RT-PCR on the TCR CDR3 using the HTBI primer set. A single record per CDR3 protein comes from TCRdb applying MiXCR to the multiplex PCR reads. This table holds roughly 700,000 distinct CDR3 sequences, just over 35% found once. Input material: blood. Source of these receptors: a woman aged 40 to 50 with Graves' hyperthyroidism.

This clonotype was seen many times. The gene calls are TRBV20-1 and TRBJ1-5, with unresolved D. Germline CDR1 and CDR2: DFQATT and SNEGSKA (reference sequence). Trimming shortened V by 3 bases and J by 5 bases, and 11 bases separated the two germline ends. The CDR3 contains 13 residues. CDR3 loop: CSARAQADQPQHF. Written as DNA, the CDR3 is TGCAGTGCTAGGGCCCAAGCGGATCAGCCCCAGCATTTT.

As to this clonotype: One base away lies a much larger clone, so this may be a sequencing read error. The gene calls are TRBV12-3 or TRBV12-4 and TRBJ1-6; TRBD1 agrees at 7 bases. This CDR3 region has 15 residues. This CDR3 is CASSPNRGTSSSLHF. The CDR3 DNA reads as TGTGCCAGCAGCCCCAACAGGGGAACGAGTTCATCCCTCCACTTT.

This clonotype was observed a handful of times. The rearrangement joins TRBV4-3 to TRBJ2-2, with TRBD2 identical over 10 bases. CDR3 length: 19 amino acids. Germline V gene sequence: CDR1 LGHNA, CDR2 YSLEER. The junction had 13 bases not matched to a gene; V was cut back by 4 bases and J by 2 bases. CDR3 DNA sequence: TGCGCCAGCAGCCTCGAAATCCGGTTAGCGGGAGGTAACACCGGGGAGCTGTTTTTT. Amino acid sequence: CASSLEIRLAGGNTGELFF.

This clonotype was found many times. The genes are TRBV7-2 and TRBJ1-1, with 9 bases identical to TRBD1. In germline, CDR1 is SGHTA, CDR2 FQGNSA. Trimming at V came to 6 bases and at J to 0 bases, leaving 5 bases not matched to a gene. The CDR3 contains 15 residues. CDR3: CASRRDRDMNTEAFF. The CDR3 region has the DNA TGTGCCAGCAGACGGGACAGGGATATGAACACTGAAGCTTTCTTT.

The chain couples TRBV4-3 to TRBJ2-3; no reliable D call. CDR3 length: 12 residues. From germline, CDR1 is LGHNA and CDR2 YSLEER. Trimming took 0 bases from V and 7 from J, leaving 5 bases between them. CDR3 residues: CASSQDRHTQYF. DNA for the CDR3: TGCGCCAGCAGCCAAGATCGTCATACGCAGTATTTT.

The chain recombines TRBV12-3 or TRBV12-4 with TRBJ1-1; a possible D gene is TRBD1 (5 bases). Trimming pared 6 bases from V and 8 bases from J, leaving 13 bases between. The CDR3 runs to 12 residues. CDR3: CASRTPGTEAFF. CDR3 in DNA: TGTGCCAGCAGAACCCCCGGGACGGAAGCTTTCTTT.

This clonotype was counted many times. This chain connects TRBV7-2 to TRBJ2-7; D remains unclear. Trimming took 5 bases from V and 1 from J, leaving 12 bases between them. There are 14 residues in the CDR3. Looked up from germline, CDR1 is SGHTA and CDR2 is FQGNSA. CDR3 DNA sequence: TGTGCCAGCAGCCCCGTGGCCATTTCCTACGAGCAGTACTTC. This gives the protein CASSPVAISYEQYF.

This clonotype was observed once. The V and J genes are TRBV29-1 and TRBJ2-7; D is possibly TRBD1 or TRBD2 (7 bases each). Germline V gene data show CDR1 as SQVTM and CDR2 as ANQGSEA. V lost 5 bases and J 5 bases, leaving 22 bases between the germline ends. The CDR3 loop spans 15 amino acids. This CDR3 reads CSVKRGGGRFHEQYF. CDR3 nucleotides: TGCAGCGTTAAGAGGGGAGGGGGCAGGTTCCACGAGCAGTACTTC.

CDR3 sequence: CASSPRSGKYEQYF. The DNA for the CDR3 is TGTGCCAGCAGCCCCCGGTCTGGGAAATACGAGCAGTACTTC. The chain is built from TRBV13 and TRBJ2-7; no reliable D call. From germline, CDR1 is PRHDT and CDR2 FYEKMQ (reference sequence). V was shortened by 5 bases and J by 4 bases, with 15 bases between the two germline ends. The CDR3 loop spans 14 amino acids. Together with reference TRBV13 and TRBJ2-7, the CDR3 gives the full variable domain: AAGVIQSPRHLIKEKRETATLKCYPIPRHDTVYWYQQGPGQDPQFLISFYEKMQSDKGSIPDRFSAQQFSDYHSELNMSSLELGDSALYFCASSPRSGKYEQYFGPGTRLTVT.

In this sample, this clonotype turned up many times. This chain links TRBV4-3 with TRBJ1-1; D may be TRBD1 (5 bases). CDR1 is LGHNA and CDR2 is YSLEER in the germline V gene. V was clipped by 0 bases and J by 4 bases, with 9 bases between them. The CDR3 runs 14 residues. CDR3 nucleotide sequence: TGCGCCAGCAGCCAAGATAACCAGGGCACTGAAGCTTTCTTT. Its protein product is CASSQDNQGTEAFF.

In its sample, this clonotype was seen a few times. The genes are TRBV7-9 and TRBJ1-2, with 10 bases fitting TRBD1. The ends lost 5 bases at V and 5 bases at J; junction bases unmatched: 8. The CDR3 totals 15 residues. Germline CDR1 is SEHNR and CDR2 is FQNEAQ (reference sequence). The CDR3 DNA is TGTGCCAGCAGCCCCGGACAGGGGGGGCCATATGGCTACACCTTC. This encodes CASSPGQGGPYGYTF.

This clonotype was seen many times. The CDR3 spells CSAGSYEQYF. In nucleotides, the CDR3 is TGCAGCGCCGGGTCCTACGAGCAGTACTTC. The gene calls are TRBV29-1 and TRBJ2-7; no firm D call. There are 10 residues in the CDR3. In germline, CDR1 is SQVTM, CDR2 ANQGSEA. V was shortened by 7 bases and J by 1 base, with 5 bases between the two germline ends.

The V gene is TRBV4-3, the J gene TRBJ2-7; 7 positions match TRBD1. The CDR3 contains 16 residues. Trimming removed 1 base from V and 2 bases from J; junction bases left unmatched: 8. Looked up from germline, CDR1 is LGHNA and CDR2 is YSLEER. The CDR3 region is CASSQGPDRETYEQYF. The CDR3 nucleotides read TGCGCCAGCAGCCAAGGCCCCGACAGGGAAACCTACGAGCAGTACTTC.

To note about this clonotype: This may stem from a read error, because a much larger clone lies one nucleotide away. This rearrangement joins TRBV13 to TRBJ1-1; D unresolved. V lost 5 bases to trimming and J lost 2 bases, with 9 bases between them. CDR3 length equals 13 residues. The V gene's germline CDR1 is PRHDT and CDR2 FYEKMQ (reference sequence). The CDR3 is CASSQGKNTEAFF. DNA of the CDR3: TGTGCCAGCAGCCAAGGAAAAAACACTGAAGCTTTCTTT.

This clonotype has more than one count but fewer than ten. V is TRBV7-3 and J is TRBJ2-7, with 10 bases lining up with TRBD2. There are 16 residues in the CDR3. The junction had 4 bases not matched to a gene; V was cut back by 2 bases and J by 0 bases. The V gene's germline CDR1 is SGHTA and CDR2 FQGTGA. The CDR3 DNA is TGTGCCAGCAGCTTACTTGGACTAGCGGACTCCTACGAGCAGTACTTC. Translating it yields CASSLLGLADSYEQYF.

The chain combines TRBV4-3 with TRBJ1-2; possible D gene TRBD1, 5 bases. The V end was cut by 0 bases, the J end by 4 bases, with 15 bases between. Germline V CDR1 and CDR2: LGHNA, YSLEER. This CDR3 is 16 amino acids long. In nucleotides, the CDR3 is TGCGCCAGCAGCCAAGATAGGAACGGGGCGATCTATGGCTACACCTTC. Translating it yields CASSQDRNGAIYGYTF.

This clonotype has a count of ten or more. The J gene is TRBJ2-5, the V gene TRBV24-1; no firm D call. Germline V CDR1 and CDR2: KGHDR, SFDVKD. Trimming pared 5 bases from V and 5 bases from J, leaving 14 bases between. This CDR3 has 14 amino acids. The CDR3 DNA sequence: TGTGCCACCAGTGCGGGTAGACCGGAGGAGACCCAGTACTTC. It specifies CATSAGRPEETQYF.

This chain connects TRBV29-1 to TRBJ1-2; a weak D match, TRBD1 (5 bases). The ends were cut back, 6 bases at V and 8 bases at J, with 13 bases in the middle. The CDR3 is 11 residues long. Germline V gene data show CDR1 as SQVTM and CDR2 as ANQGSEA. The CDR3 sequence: CSVDGGRGYTF. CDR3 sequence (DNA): TGCAGCGTCGACGGGGGACGGGGCTACACCTTC.

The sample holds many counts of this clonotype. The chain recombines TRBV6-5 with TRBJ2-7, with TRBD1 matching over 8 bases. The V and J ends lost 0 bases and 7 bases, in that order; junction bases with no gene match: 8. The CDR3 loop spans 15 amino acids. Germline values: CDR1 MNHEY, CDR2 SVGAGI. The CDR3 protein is CASSYSLTGAGEQYF. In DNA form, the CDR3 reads TGTGCCAGCAGTTACTCGTTGACAGGGGCGGGGGAGCAGTACTTC.

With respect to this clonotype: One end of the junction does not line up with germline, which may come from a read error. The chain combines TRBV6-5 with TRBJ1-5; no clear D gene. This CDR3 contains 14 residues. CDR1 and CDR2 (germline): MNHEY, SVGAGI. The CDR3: CAISYSDSTQPQHF. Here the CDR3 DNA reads TGTGCCATCAGTTACTCGGATTCGACTCAGCCCCAGCATTTT.

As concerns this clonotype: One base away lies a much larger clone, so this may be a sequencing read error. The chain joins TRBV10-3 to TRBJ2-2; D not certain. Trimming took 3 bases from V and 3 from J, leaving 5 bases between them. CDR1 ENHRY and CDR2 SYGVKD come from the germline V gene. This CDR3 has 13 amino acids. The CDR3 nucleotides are TGTGCCATCAGTGACTTATACACCGGGGAGCTGTTTTTT. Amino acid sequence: CAISDLYTGELFF.

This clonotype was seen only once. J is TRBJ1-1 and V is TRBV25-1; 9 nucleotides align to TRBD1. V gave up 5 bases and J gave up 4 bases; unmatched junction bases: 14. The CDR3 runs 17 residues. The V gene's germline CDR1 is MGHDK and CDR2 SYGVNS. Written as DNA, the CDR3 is TGTGCCAGCAGTTTACCAACAGGGGGCCTAAGGCGCACTGAAGCTTTCTTT. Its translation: CASSLPTGGLRRTEAFF.

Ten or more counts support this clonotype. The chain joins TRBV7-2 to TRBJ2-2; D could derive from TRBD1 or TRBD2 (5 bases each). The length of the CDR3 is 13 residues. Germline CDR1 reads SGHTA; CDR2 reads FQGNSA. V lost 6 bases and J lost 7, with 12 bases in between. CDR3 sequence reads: CASRQSGGGELFF. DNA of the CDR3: TGTGCCAGCAGACAAAGTGGGGGCGGGGAGCTGTTTTTT.

This CDR3 is CASSLTGAGSEQFF. CDR3 nucleotide sequence: TGTGCCAGCAGCTTAACGGGGGCAGGGAGTGAGCAGTTCTTC. This chain joins TRBV7-3 and TRBJ2-5, with D possibly matching TRBD1 (6 bases). The J call may be mistaken, given a closer DNA end match to TRBJ2-1. The CDR3 is 14 amino acids. Per the germline V gene, CDR1 is SGHTA and CDR2 is FQGTGA.

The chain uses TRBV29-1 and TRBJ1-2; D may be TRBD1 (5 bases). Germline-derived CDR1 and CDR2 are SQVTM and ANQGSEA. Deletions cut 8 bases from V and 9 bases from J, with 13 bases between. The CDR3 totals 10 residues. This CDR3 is CSLGGVRYTF. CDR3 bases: TGCAGCTTGGGAGGGGTCCGCTACACCTTC.

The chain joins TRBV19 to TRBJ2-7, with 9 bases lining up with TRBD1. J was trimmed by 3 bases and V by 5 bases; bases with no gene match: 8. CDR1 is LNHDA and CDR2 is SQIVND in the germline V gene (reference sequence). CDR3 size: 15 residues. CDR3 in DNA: TGTGCCAGTAGTTACCGGGACAGGGACGGCTACGAGCAGTACTTC. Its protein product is CASSYRDRDGYEQYF.

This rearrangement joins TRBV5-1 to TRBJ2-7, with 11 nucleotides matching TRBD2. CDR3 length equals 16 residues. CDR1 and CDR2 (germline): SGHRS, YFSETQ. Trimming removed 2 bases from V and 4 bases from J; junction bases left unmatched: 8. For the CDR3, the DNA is TGCGCCAGCAGCTTCGGAATAGCGGGAGGGGTGTACGAGCAGTACTTC. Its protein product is CASSFGIAGGVYEQYF.

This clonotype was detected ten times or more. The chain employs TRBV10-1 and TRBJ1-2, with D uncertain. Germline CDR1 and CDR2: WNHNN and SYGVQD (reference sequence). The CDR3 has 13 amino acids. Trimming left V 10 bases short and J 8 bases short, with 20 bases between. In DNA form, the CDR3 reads TGCGCCACATCAGGAGGCGTCCTTCAGGGCTACACCTTC. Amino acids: CATSGGVLQGYTF.

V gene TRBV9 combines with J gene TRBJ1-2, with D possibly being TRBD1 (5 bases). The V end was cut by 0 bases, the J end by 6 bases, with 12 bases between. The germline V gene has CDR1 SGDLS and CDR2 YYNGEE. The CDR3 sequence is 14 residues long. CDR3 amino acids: CASSVDLGGDGYTF. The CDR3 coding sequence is TGTGCCAGCAGCGTAGATCTGGGGGGGGATGGCTACACCTTC.